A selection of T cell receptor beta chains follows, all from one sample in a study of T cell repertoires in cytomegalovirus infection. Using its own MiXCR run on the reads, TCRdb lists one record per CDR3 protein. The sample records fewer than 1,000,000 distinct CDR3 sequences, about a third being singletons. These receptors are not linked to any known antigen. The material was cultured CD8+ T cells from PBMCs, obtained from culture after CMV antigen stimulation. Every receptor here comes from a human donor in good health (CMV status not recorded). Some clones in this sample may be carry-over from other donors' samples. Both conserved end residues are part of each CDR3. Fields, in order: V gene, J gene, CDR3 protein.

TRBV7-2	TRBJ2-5	CASSSYGQGEETQYF
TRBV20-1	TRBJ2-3	CSARSLARITDTQYF
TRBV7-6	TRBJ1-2	CASSFGRAQGYTF
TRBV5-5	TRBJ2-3	CASSPGTDF
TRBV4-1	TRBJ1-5	CASSQKDGFQPQHF
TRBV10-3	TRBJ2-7	CAISEIFRGESSYEQYF
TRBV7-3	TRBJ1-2	CASSSARPYGYTF
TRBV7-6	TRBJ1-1	CVSSITETEAFF
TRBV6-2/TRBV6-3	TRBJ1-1	CASTGRGVLQAFF
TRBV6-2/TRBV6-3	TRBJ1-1	CASSYAGLGMTF
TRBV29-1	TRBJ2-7	CSVSGGDSHEQYF
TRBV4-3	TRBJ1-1	CASSQEGWQRNTEAFF
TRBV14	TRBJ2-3	CASSQDMRPDTQYF
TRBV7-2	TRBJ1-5	CASSPTLGRNQPQHF
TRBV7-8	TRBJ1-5	CASSSRDRNDQPQHF
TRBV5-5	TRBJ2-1	CASSLELPAYNEQFF
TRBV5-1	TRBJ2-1	CASRQGGYNEQFF
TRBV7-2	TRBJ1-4	CASSFDSLGNEKLFF
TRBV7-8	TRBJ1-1	CASTPTGSPSWNTEAFF
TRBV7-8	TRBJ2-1	CASSLAAGGPYNEQFF
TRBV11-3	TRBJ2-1	CASSGVRFGGQDEQFF
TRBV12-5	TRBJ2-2	CASPSPNTGELFF
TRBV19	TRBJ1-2	CASSIGTVYGYTF
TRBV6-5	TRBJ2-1	CASSYSPGGNEQFF
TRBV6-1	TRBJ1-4	CASSESSGRNEKLFF
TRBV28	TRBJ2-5	CASSPWIPETQYF
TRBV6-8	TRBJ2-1	CASTYQGHEQFF
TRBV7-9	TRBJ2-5	CASSSGQDHETQYF
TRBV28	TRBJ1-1	CASSLEHSNTEAFF
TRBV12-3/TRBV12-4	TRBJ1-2	CASSSGVNNYGYTF
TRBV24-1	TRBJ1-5	CATSVGAGGRNQPQHF
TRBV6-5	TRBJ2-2	CASSYRLAGGNGELFF